This record looks at one TCR beta chain sequence and its context. This clone was counted only a few times. No antigen is known for it. Base qualities are missing; no much larger clone stands one base away. Each collaborating institution followed its own protocols to collect whole blood in K2EDTA tubes. For TCRbeta analysis, collaborators shipped samples as frozen whole blood, isolated PBMCs, or DNA extracted from either of those sample types. The immunoSEQ Assay, a bias-controlled multiplex PCR, was used to amplify TCRbeta CDR3 regions from genomic DNA. As for the authors' bioinformatics: Within the assay, amplification of reference gene primers was used to estimate how many nucleated cells each sample contained. To quantify the absolute abundance of each unique TCRbeta CDR3 rearrangement, sequence reads were collapsed and filtered. Productive Simpson clonality was computed per sample as the square root of Simpson's diversity index over productive rearrangements. What TCRdb holds here is the immuneACCESS table cut down to in-frame rearrangements. Part of the clones is not present; checked against another copy, under half of the missing clones reflect an unresolved V gene, and the others are unexplained. Clonal size and the V and J genes are those of that table, whereas D and trimming came from the DNA. Counted in this sample were tens of thousands of clones; 87% of them appeared once. The ten largest make up over 8.5% of the sample.

The record originates from a study of blood T cell repertoires in COVID-19 (dated by TCRdb to 2018 to 2020). With respect to the entire study: The collaborator samples originated in the United States, Italy and Spain and spanned the acute and convalescent phases of COVID-19. A freely available public database, intended as a resource for researchers studying the immune response to SARS-CoV-2, is where the repertoires were released. A de-identified subject ID, COVID-19 status, age in years and sex were almost always included in the sample metadata. The prospective study material was composed of cDNA or gDNA derived from T cells, B-cell-depleted T cells, or PBMCs. Where available, HLA class I and class II types were taken from metadata supplied by the sample provider and were not determined by assay-based typing. Subjects who had been exposed to COVID-19, were actively infected with it, or had recovered from it provided the deeply sampled blood TCRbeta repertoires that made up the dataset. The samples were drawn from two sources: the first 160 participants of the ongoing ImmuneRACE study, and 1,000 to 1,500 subjects contributed by 6 global collaborators. General study outcomes and caveats: Clinical and demographic metadata were provided uncurated, with the amount varying by source and participant.

The sample consisted of peripheral blood. The TCR comes from a human donor in a cohort sampled during active COVID-19.

The CDR3 has the sequence CASSLSGTAVASEKLFF. The base sequence is TGTGCCAGCAGCTTATCAGGGACAGCCGTGGCAAGTGAAAAACTGTTTTTT. The rearrangement combines TRBV11-2 with TRBJ1-4; TRBD1 aligns with 7 central bases. The cysteine opens and the phenylalanine closes a CDR3 of 17 amino acids. CDR3 DNA only is kept here, 51 bases in frame from base 1. CDR1 SGHAT and CDR2 FQNNGV are derived from the germline V gene. V lost 2 bases and J lost 7 bases, and the count of bases not matched to a germline gene is 13.